This entry lists 28 T cell receptor beta chains sequenced from one sample in a study of T-cell memory formation after mild COVID-19. MiXCR, applied by TCRdb to the 5' RACE reads, yields one record per CDR3 protein. The sample lists about 470,000 distinct CDR3 sequences; approximately 23% were seen once. The sample taken for sequencing was PBMCs or a T cell subset sorted from them (not recorded which). These receptors all stem from an adult woman who had mild COVID-19 (a few samples of this study predate the infection). Cell type and time point are not known.

The gene calls are TRBV7-8 and TRBJ2-3, with 8 bases lining up with TRBD2. The CDR3 spans 16 residues. V gave up 4 bases and J gave up 2 bases; unmatched junction bases: 8. Germline-derived CDR1 and CDR2 are SGHVS and FQNEAQ. CDR3 nucleotide sequence: TGTGCCAGCAGCTCCCTAGCGGGTGGCGCCACAGATACGCAGTATTTT. This codes for CASSSLAGGATDTQYF.

The CDR3 reads CATSTGTGYYYEQYF. The CDR3 coding sequence is TGTGCCACCAGCACCGGGACAGGGTATTACTACGAGCAGTACTTC. The rearrangement links TRBV15 to TRBJ2-7; 9 bases agree with TRBD1. This CDR3 contains 15 residues. Trimming at V came to 4 bases and at J to 3 bases, leaving 7 bases not matched to a gene. CDR1 is LNHNV, CDR2 YYDKDF, per germline (reference sequence). Supplemented by reference TRBV15 and TRBJ2-7, the full variable domain reads DAMVIQNPRYQVTQFGKPVTLSCSQTLNHNVMYWYQQKSSQAPKLLFHYYDKDFNNEADTPDNFQSRRPNTSFCFLDIRSPGLGDTAMYLCATSTGTGYYYEQYFGPGTRLTVT.

This clonotype was detected ten times or more. For the CDR3, the DNA is TGTGCCAGCAGTTTAGCGGACAGCCCGGCTGACGAGCAGTACTTC. Translating it yields CASSLADSPADEQYF. This sequence joins TRBV12-3 or TRBV12-4 and TRBJ2-7, with D maybe TRBD1 (6 bases). V lost 0 bases to trimming and J lost 5 bases, with 14 bases between them. The CDR3 is 15 residues long.

The V gene is TRBV29-1, the J gene TRBJ2-3; 10 bases fit TRBD1. This CDR3 is built from 14 residues. Germline CDR1 and CDR2: SQVTM and ANQGSEA. The V and J ends lost 3 bases and 2 bases, in that order; junction bases with no gene match: 2. The CDR3 loop reads CSVDGTGATDTQYF. DNA of the CDR3: TGCAGCGTTGATGGGACAGGGGCCACAGATACGCAGTATTTT.

This chain uses TRBV12-3 or TRBV12-4 with TRBJ1-3, with a tentative D call TRBD1 (5 bases). V dropped 3 bases and J dropped 4 bases, with 16 bases sitting between them. There are 16 residues in the CDR3. This CDR3 reads CASSLGQPGLGNTIYF. The CDR3 nucleotides are TGTGCCAGCAGTTTGGGGCAACCGGGGCTAGGAAACACCATATATTTT.

This clonotype occurred a few times. The chain combines TRBV14 with TRBJ2-5, with a weak D call TRBD1 (6 bases). The CDR3 has 14 amino acids. V lost 4 bases and J 3 bases, leaving 12 bases between the germline ends. Germline V gives CDR1 SGHDN, CDR2 FVKESK. The CDR3: CASSRDRMKETQYF. The CDR3 DNA sequence: TGTGCCAGCAGCCGAGACAGGATGAAAGAGACCCAGTACTTC.

The rearrangement links TRBV10-3 to TRBJ1-1; possible D gene TRBD1, 5 bases. The germline CDR1 and CDR2 sequences are ENHRY and SYGVKD. The CDR3 has 15 residues. With 3 bases removed from V and 1 base from J, the gap between germline ends came to 12 bases. The CDR3 loop reads CAISDSGGENTEAFF. As DNA, the CDR3 is TGTGCCATCAGTGACTCGGGGGGAGAGAACACTGAAGCTTTCTTT.

There are many counts of this clonotype. The gene calls are TRBV6-5 and TRBJ2-1, with 9 bases aligning to TRBD2. This CDR3 has 14 amino acids. J was trimmed by 7 bases and V by 2 bases; bases with no gene match: 3. CDR1 is MNHEY and CDR2 is SVGAGI in the germline V gene. This CDR3 reads CASSYHSGSNEQFF. CDR3 nucleotides: TGTGCCAGCAGTTACCATAGCGGGAGTAATGAGCAGTTCTTC.

This chain connects TRBV18 to TRBJ2-7; D is uncertain. Per germline, CDR1 KGHSH and CDR2 LQKENI. The CDR3 runs 14 residues. Trimming pared 2 bases from V and 5 bases from J, leaving 13 bases between. CDR3 protein: CASSPIGRPDEQYF. The DNA for the CDR3 is TGTGCCAGCTCACCAATCGGACGACCCGACGAGCAGTACTTC.

This clonotype was detected only a few times. The chain has TRBV7-3 and TRBJ1-1, with a possible D match to TRBD1 (5 bases). V gave up 4 bases and J gave up 4 bases, with 10 bases separating them. CDR1 SGHTA and CDR2 FQGTGA come from the germline V gene. The CDR3 runs to 13 residues. The DNA of the CDR3 is TGTGCCAGCAGCTCGGGGGGTCCCACTGAAGCTTTCTTT. This codes for CASSSGGPTEAFF.

This clonotype was seen a few times. This sequence joins TRBV7-3 and TRBJ2-2, with TRBD1 matching over 9 bases. Germline loops: CDR1 SGHTA, CDR2 FQGTGA. The CDR3 has 16 residues. Germline trimming cut 0 bases from V and 7 bases from J; bases unmatched to any gene: 6. Written as DNA, the CDR3 is TGTGCCAGCAGCTTAACAGGGACAGGGTCTGTCGGGGAGCTGTTTTTT. Amino acid sequence: CASSLTGTGSVGELFF.

The chain joins TRBV5-6 to TRBJ1-5; D gene unclear. Germline V gene data show CDR1 as SGHDT and CDR2 as YYEEEE. This CDR3 has 15 residues. Trimming stripped 0 bases from V and 4 bases from J, with 11 bases between. The CDR3: CASSLAGGWNQPQHF. The CDR3 DNA sequence: TGTGCCAGCAGCTTGGCCGGAGGATGGAATCAGCCCCAGCATTTT.

The count of this clonotype is one. The chain joins TRBV6-6 to TRBJ2-5; D is ambiguous. Trimming cost V 2 bases and J 5 bases, with 9 bases left between them. In germline, CDR1 is MNHNY, CDR2 SVGAGI (reference sequence). CDR3 length: 13 amino acids. The CDR3 sequence: CASSYADPETQYF. The CDR3 DNA follows: TGTGCCAGCAGTTACGCGGATCCTGAGACCCAGTACTTC.

This chain joins TRBV12-3 or TRBV12-4 and TRBJ2-5; 9 bases match TRBD2. The CDR3 extends over 14 amino acids. V lost 2 bases and J lost 5; bases outside the gene matches: 3. CDR3 protein: CASSLRAGGETQYF. The CDR3 nucleotides are TGTGCCAGCAGTTTAAGGGCGGGAGGGGAGACCCAGTACTTC.

The DNA for the CDR3 is TGTGCCAGCTATAGCGGGAGTGGGACAGATACGCAGTATTTT. This codes for CASYSGSGTDTQYF. V usage is TRBV4-2 and J usage is TRBJ2-3, with 9 bases fitting TRBD2. This CDR3 is built from 14 residues. CDR1 and CDR2 (germline): LGHNA, YNFKEQ. V shed 8 bases and J 3 bases; nucleotides not matched to a gene: 6.

The rearrangement uses TRBV6-1 and TRBJ1-2; possibly TRBD1 for D (6 bases). The CDR3 loop spans 16 amino acids. Germline-derived CDR1 and CDR2 are MNHNS and SASEGT. Trimming left V 2 bases short and J 3 bases short, with 16 bases between. The CDR3 sequence: CASSESWGRGYYGYTF. Here the CDR3 DNA reads TGTGCCAGCAGTGAATCCTGGGGCAGGGGTTACTATGGCTACACCTTC.

The chain recombines TRBV20-1 with TRBJ2-3; D possibly corresponds to TRBD2 (6 bases). This CDR3 is built from 17 residues. Germline values: CDR1 DFQATT, CDR2 SNEGSKA (reference sequence). Trimming took off 5 bases at V and 0 bases at J, with 21 bases between the two ends. CDR3 nucleotide sequence: TGCAGTGCTGGGGGGAGGAAGGGCGGTTCGAGCACAGATACGCAGTATTTT. This sequence encodes CSAGGRKGGSSTDTQYF.

This clonotype showed up just a few times. The genes are TRBV7-6 and TRBJ2-1; D remains ambiguous. CDR3 length: 15 residues. The germline gives CDR1 SGHVS, CDR2 FNYEAQ. V lost 4 bases and J lost 6, with 16 bases in between. CDR3 nucleotide sequence: TGTGCCAGCAGCTCGCCCAGACATCATCTCAATGAGCAGTTCTTC. This encodes CASSSPRHHLNEQFF. Filled out from reference TRBV7-6 and TRBJ2-1, the complete variable domain reads GAGVSQSPRYKVTKRGQDVALRCDPISGHVSLYWYRQALGQGPEFLTYFNYEAQQDKSGLPNDRFSAERPEGSISTLTIQRTEQRDSAMYRCASSSPRHHLNEQFFGPGTRLTVL.

This clonotype was detected only a few times. This chain joins TRBV5-5 and TRBJ2-5; TRBD1 matches at 7 bases. The CDR3 is 15 residues long. Germline V lookup: CDR1 SGHKS, CDR2 YYEKEE (reference sequence). The ends lost 5 bases at V and 4 bases at J; junction bases unmatched: 11. The CDR3 is CASSPPTGTPETQYF. The CDR3, as DNA: TGTGCCAGCAGTCCCCCGACAGGGACGCCAGAGACCCAGTACTTC.

This clonotype has only a few counts. The chain recombines TRBV7-9 with TRBJ1-5; 7 positions agree with TRBD1. There are 14 residues in the CDR3. V lost 5 bases, J lost 6 bases, and 7 bases stayed unmatched. CDR1 is SEHNR, CDR2 FQNEAQ, per germline (reference sequence). The DNA of the CDR3 is TGTGCCAGCAGCCCCGGAGGGGGCGGTCAGCCCCAGCATTTT. It translates to CASSPGGGGQPQHF.

CDR3 in DNA: TGTGCCAGTAGTTTCCCGACCTATGGCTACACCTTC. The encoded protein is CASSFPTYGYTF. This chain joins TRBV19 and TRBJ1-2; D ambiguous. The CDR3 extends over 12 amino acids. The germline CDR1 and CDR2 sequences are LNHDA and SQIVND (reference sequence). Trimming pared 5 bases from V and 4 bases from J, leaving 8 bases between.

The rearrangement joins TRBV5-1 to TRBJ2-6; D gene ambiguous. Trimming cost V 4 bases and J 3 bases, with 8 bases left between them. This CDR3 spans 14 amino acids. Germline V gene data show CDR1 as SGHRS and CDR2 as YFSETQ. CDR3 DNA: TGCGCCAGCAGCGCGACTCTTGGGGCCAACGTCCTGACTTTC. Amino acids: CASSATLGANVLTF.

The chain combines TRBV6-6 with TRBJ1-5; 7 bases align to TRBD1. Losses at the gene ends were 5 bases for V and 2 bases for J; bases not matched to a gene: 9. CDR1 and CDR2 (germline): MNHNY, SVGAGI (reference sequence). This CDR3 has 16 residues. This CDR3 reads CASSKGQVRGNQPQHF. DNA for the CDR3: TGTGCCAGCAGTAAAGGACAGGTTAGAGGCAATCAGCCCCAGCATTTT.

The rearrangement links TRBV20-1 to TRBJ2-7; weak D call: TRBD1 (6 bases). Trimming left V 1 base short and J 4 bases short, with 14 bases between. The germline V gene has CDR1 DFQATT and CDR2 SNEGSKA (reference sequence). The CDR3 extends over 14 amino acids. The CDR3 reads CSARGTVTSYEQYF. Here the CDR3 DNA reads TGCAGTGCTAGAGGGACAGTTACCTCTTACGAGCAGTACTTC.

This CDR3 is CASSYSTVTNTGELFF. CDR3 DNA: TGTGCCAGCAGTTACTCGACGGTTACGAACACCGGGGAGCTGTTTTTT. The chain carries TRBV6-6 and TRBJ2-2; D is ambiguous. V dropped 0 bases and J dropped 0 bases, with 8 bases sitting between them. This CDR3 spans 16 amino acids. Germline V lookup: CDR1 MNHNY, CDR2 SVGAGI (reference sequence).

CDR3 sequence reads: CASSPARLARTDTDTQYF. The DNA of the CDR3 is TGTGCCAGCAGCCCGGCCCGACTAGCGAGGACGGACACAGATACGCAGTATTTT. The chain combines TRBV21-1 with TRBJ2-3; the table calls TRBD2, which could not be checked here. TRBV21-1 is tagged as a pseudogene. The CDR3 has 18 amino acids.

Ten or more counts support this clonotype. The V call is TRBV12-3 or TRBV12-4, the J call TRBJ2-5; a possible D gene is TRBD2 (6 bases). The CDR3 sequence is 13 residues long. Between the trimmed V and J ends, which lost 3 bases and 5 bases, there was a span of 10 bases. CDR3 sequence reads: CASSLRGVETQYF. CDR3 nucleotide sequence: TGTGCCAGCAGTTTGCGCGGGGTGGAGACCCAGTACTTC.

The rearrangement joins TRBV2 to TRBJ2-7; tentative D call: TRBD1 (7 bases). Germline values: CDR1 SNHLY, CDR2 FYNNEI. Trimming stripped 6 bases from V and 3 bases from J, with 18 bases between. CDR3 size: 15 residues. CDR3 loop: CASRSYGGGNYEQYF. CDR3 DNA sequence: TGTGCCAGCAGATCCTATGGAGGGGGCAACTACGAGCAGTACTTC.